Below, 20 T cell receptor beta chains from the same sample are listed, as sequenced in a study of blood T cells in healthy people across ages. A second PCR, run for about 7 to 12 cycles, used a sample-barcoded 5' primer plus a J-beta primer mix. TCRdb independently ran MiXCR on the 5' RACE reads; one entry per CDR3 protein. The table includes some 1,800,000 distinct CDR3 sequences, roughly 43% detected once. The specimen was blood. These receptors were obtained from a human donor in good health.

V gene TRBV5-1 combines with J gene TRBJ2-5, with TRBD2 as a possible D gene (5 bases). The germline V and J ends were trimmed by 1 base and 5 bases, with 15 bases remaining between them. CDR3 length equals 15 residues. CDR1 is SGHRS, CDR2 YFSETQ, per germline. The CDR3 DNA reads as TGCGCCAGCAGCTTGATCTACGAAAGGAGGGAGACCCAGTACTTC. Translated: CASSLIYERRETQYF.

The chain has TRBV7-2 and TRBJ1-6; D unresolved. Trimming took 5 bases from V and 9 from J, leaving 11 bases between them. The CDR3 has 13 amino acids. CDR1 and CDR2 (germline): SGHTA, FQGNSA. The CDR3 nucleotides are TGTGCCAGCAGCCTGGCAGAACCTTCACCCCTCCACTTT. Translating it yields CASSLAEPSPLHF.

This clonotype came up a few times. The chain recombines TRBV12-3 or TRBV12-4 with TRBJ1-4; a weak D match, TRBD1 (5 bases). This CDR3 contains 14 residues. Between the trimmed V and J ends, which lost 2 bases and 8 bases, there was a span of 12 bases. The CDR3 coding sequence is TGTGCCAGCAGTTTAAGGGTTTGGGGCGAAAAACTGTTTTTT. This translates into CASSLRVWGEKLFF.

This clonotype has a handful of counts. The chain joins TRBV27 to TRBJ2-7, with 7 positions matching TRBD1. The germline V gene encodes CDR1 MNHEY and CDR2 SMNVEV (reference sequence). CDR3 size: 15 residues. The J segment lost 2 bases and the V segment lost 6 bases, leaving 10 bases of the junction unmatched. The CDR3 sequence is CASRGSGTEPYEQYF. The CDR3 coding sequence is TGTGCCAGCAGGGGATCCGGGACAGAACCCTACGAGCAGTACTTC.

The V and J genes are TRBV29-1 and TRBJ2-1, with D unclear. The assigned J gene may be wrong: the sequence end matches TRBJ2-7 better. Germline-derived CDR1 and CDR2 are SQVTM and ANQGSEA. CDR3 length: 16 amino acids. CDR3 amino acids: CSGEGSDPNTYNEQYF. The CDR3 DNA sequence: TGCAGCGGAGAAGGGTCCGATCCCAATACCTACAATGAGCAGTACTTC.

The chain uses TRBV15 and TRBJ1-5; 10 nucleotides match TRBD1. The ends lost 6 bases at V and 6 bases at J; junction bases unmatched: 8. This CDR3 is built from 15 residues. Germline V CDR1 and CDR2: LNHNV, YYDKDF (reference sequence). The CDR3 loop is CATSWDRGSVQPQHF. The CDR3 DNA reads as TGTGCCACCAGTTGGGACAGGGGATCAGTTCAGCCCCAGCATTTT.

The gene calls are TRBV14 and TRBJ1-1; D is uncertain. Per the germline V gene, CDR1 is SGHDN and CDR2 is FVKESK. The V gene lost 3 bases and the J gene lost 2 bases, with 10 bases spanning the gap. CDR3 length equals 14 residues. CDR3 in DNA: TGTGCCAGCAGCCACTCGGACCTCAACACTGAAGCTTTCTTT. Its protein is CASSHSDLNTEAFF.

This clonotype has only a few counts. The rearrangement links TRBV7-2 to TRBJ2-1; tentatively, D is TRBD2 (6 bases). CDR1 is SGHTA, CDR2 FQGNSA, per germline. Trimming took 3 bases from V and 8 from J, leaving 20 bases between them. The CDR3 spans 16 residues. CDR3 sequence reads: CASSLISGRVRDEQFF. DNA of the CDR3: TGTGCCAGCAGCTTGATTAGCGGCCGGGTTAGGGATGAGCAGTTCTTC. The full variable domain, in which reference TRBV7-2 and TRBJ2-1 provide the parts outside the CDR3, is GAGVSQSPSNKVTEKGKDVELRCDPISGHTALYWYRQSLGQGLEFLIYFQGNSAPDKSGLPSDRFSAERTGGSVSTLTIQRTQQEDSAVYLCASSLISGRVRDEQFFGPGTRLTVL.

The chain employs TRBV20-1 and TRBJ1-5, with D hard to call. Germline CDR1 is DFQATT and CDR2 is SNEGSKA (reference sequence). This CDR3 region has 12 residues. The germline V and J ends were trimmed by 3 bases and 4 bases, with 7 bases remaining between them. CDR3 sequence: CSASKRNQPQHF. In nucleotides, the CDR3 is TGCAGTGCTAGTAAGAGAAATCAGCCCCAGCATTTT.

This chain joins TRBV12-3 or TRBV12-4 and TRBJ1-1; D is unresolved. With 5 bases removed from V and 2 bases from J, the gap between germline ends came to 6 bases. This CDR3 has 12 amino acids. The CDR3 spells CASSITNTEAFF. CDR3 coding DNA: TGTGCCAGCAGTATTACAAACACTGAAGCTTTCTTT.

The chain couples TRBV27 to TRBJ2-1, with D uncertain. The V gene's germline CDR1 is MNHEY and CDR2 SMNVEV (reference sequence). This CDR3 is 12 amino acids long. V shed 5 bases and J shed 12 bases, with 14 bases lying between them. For the CDR3, the DNA is TGTGCCAGCAGTCCATCAGTGGCGCTGCAGTTCTTC. Translated, it gives CASSPSVALQFF.

The V call is TRBV7-9, the J call TRBJ1-2; the D gene is possibly TRBD1 (5 bases). In germline, CDR1 is SEHNR, CDR2 FQNEAQ (reference sequence). Trimming removed 4 bases from V and 5 bases from J, with 11 bases in between. CDR3 size: 13 residues. The CDR3 bases are TGTGCCAGCAGCTACCGGGACGGTTATGGCTACACCTTC. Translation: CASSYRDGYGYTF.

This chain uses TRBV7-9 with TRBJ1-2, with 10 nucleotides matching TRBD1. The ends lost 5 bases at V and 4 bases at J; junction bases unmatched: 7. The CDR3 extends over 15 amino acids. Germline-derived CDR1 and CDR2 are SEHNR and FQNEAQ (reference sequence). The CDR3 here is CASSPGTGEGYGYTF. CDR3 coding DNA: TGTGCCAGCAGCCCCGGGACAGGGGAAGGCTATGGCTACACCTTC.

The chain recombines TRBV12-3 or TRBV12-4 with TRBJ2-1; D is ambiguous. The CDR3 contains 15 residues. The V end was cut by 6 bases, the J end by 6 bases, with 18 bases between. CDR3 region: CASSSLINKGNEQFF. For the CDR3, the DNA is TGTGCCAGCAGCTCCCTAATCAACAAAGGCAATGAGCAGTTCTTC.

The chain is built from TRBV5-1 and TRBJ2-4; 10 nucleotides line up with TRBD2. The tail of the sequence fits TRBJ2-7 better, so the J call may be wrong. This CDR3 has 17 residues. Germline CDR1 is SGHRS and CDR2 is YFSETQ. Written as DNA, the CDR3 is TGCGCCAGCAGCTTGTCTAGCGGGGGACTCGAATCCTACGAGCAGTACTTC. Protein product: CASSLSSGGLESYEQYF.

The chain carries TRBV7-9 and TRBJ1-4; D is undetermined. The CDR3 spans 17 residues. Germline V CDR1 and CDR2: SEHNR, FQNEAQ (reference sequence). V dropped 5 bases and J dropped 1 base, with 17 bases sitting between them. The CDR3 loop is CASSLMGLKGTNEKLFF. CDR3 nucleotides: TGTGCCAGCAGCCTCATGGGGTTAAAGGGAACTAATGAAAAACTGTTTTTT.

The chain joins TRBV7-2 to TRBJ2-3, with D possibly being TRBD1 (6 bases). V lost 7 bases and J 6 bases, leaving 20 bases between the germline ends. The CDR3 runs to 15 residues. Germline lookup yields CDR1 SGHTA and CDR2 FQGNSA. The CDR3 loop reads CASIDYRDPSDTQYF. CDR3 nucleotides: TGTGCCAGCATCGATTACAGGGATCCGAGTGATACGCAGTATTTT.

The chain uses TRBV5-5 and TRBJ1-5; TRBD1 aligns across 8 bases. V dropped 2 bases and J dropped 0; count of bases not matched to a gene: 7. Germline V gene lookup returns CDR1 SGHKS and CDR2 YYEKEE (reference sequence). This CDR3 spans 17 amino acids. The CDR3 DNA sequence: TGTGCCAGCAGCTTAACAGGGGGAGGATATAGCAATCAGCCCCAGCATTTT. Its translation: CASSLTGGGYSNQPQHF.

There are a few counts of this clonotype. V and J are TRBV3-1 and TRBJ2-5; 7 nucleotides match TRBD2. Germline V gene sequence: CDR1 LGHDT, CDR2 YNNKEL (reference sequence). V trimming: 4 bases; J trimming: 5 bases; junction bases outside the gene matches: 16. CDR3 length: 17 residues. The CDR3 sequence is CASSPPGLNRGRETQYF. The DNA for the CDR3 is TGTGCCAGCAGCCCTCCGGGACTAAATCGTGGGCGGGAGACCCAGTACTTC.

The V call is TRBV7-2, the J call TRBJ2-1, with D uncertain. Trimming left V 3 bases short and J 7 bases short, with 16 bases between. Germline V lookup: CDR1 SGHTA, CDR2 FQGNSA. CDR3 size: 15 residues. This chain's CDR3 is CASSLYVILNNEQFF. CDR3 DNA: TGTGCCAGCAGCTTGTATGTCATTCTGAATAATGAGCAGTTCTTC.